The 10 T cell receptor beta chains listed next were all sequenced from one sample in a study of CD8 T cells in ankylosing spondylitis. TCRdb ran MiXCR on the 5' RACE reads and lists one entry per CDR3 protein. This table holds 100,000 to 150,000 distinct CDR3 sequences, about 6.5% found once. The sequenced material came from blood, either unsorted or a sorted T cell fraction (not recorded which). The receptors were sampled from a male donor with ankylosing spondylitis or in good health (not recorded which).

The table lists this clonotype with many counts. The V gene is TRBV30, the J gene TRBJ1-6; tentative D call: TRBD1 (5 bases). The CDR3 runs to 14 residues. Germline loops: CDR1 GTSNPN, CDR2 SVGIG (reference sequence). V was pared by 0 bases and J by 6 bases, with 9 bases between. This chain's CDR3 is CAWSVQGGNSPLHF. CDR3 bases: TGTGCCTGGAGTGTGCAGGGAGGTAATTCACCCCTCCACTTT. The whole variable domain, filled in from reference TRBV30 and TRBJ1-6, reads SQTIHQWPATLVQPVGSPLSLECTVEGTSNPNLYWYRQAAGRGLQLLFYSVGIGQISSEVPQNLSASRPQDRQFILSSKKLLLSDSGFYLCAWSVQGGNSPLHFGNGTRLTVT.

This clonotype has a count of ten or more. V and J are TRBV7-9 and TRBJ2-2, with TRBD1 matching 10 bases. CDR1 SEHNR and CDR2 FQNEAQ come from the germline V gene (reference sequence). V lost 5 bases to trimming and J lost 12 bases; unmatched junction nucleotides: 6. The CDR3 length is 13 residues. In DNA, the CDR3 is TGTGCCAGCAGCACACCGGGACAGGGGAAGCTGTTTTTT. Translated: CASSTPGQGKLFF.

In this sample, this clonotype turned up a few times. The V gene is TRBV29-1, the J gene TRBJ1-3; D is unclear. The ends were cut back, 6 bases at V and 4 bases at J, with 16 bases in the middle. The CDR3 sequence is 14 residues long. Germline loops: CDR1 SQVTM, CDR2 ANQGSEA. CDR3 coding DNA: TGCAGCGTCAGCCATACCCTGGGCGGAAACACCATATATTTT. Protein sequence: CSVSHTLGGNTIYF. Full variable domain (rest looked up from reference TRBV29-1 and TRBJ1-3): SAVISQKPSRDICQRGTSLTIQCQVDSQVTMMFWYRQQPGQSLTLIATANQGSEATYESGFVIDKFPISRPNLTFSTLTVSNMSPEDSSIYLCSVSHTLGGNTIYFGEGSWLTVV.

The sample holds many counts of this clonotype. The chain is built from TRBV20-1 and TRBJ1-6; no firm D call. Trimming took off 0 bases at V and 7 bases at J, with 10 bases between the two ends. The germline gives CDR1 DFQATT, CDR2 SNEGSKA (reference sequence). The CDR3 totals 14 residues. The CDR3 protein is CSARDSVTNSPLHF. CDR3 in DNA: TGCAGTGCTAGAGATTCCGTCACAAATTCACCCCTCCACTTT.

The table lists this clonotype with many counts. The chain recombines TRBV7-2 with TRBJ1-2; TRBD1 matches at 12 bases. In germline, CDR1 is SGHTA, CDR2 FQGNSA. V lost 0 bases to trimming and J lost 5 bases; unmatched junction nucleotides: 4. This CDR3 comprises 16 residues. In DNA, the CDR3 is TGTGCCAGCAGCTTAGCGGGACAGGGGGCCGGGTATGGCTACACCTTC. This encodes CASSLAGQGAGYGYTF.

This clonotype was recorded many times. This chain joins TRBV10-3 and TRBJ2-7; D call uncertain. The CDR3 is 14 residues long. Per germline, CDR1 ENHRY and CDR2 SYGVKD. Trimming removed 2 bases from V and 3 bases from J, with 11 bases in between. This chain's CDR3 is CAISEGRNSYEQYF. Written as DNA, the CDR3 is TGTGCCATCAGTGAGGGACGGAATAGCTACGAGCAGTACTTC.

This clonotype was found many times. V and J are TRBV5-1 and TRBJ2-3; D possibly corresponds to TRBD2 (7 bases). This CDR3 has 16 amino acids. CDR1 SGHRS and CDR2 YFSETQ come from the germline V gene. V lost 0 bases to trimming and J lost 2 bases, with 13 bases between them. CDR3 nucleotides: TGCGCCAGCAGCTTGGAAGGGGGGGCTAACACAGATACGCAGTATTTT. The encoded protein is CASSLEGGANTDTQYF.

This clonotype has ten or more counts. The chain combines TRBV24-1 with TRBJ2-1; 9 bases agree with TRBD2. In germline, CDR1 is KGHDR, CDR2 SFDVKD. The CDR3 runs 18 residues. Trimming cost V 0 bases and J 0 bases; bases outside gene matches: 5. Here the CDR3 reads CATSDLQPSGTSYNEQFF. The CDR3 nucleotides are TGTGCCACCAGTGATTTGCAGCCTAGCGGGACCTCCTACAATGAGCAGTTCTTC.

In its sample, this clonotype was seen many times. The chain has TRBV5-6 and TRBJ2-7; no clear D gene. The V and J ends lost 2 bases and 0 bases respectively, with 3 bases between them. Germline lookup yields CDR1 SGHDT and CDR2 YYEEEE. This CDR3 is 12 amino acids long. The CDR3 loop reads CASSLSSYEQYF. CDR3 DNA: TGTGCCAGCAGCTTAAGCTCCTACGAGCAGTACTTC.

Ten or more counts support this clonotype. CDR3 DNA sequence: TGCGCCAGCAGCTTGGTCCTGCCCGGGGTCGAGCAGTACTTC. Its protein product is CASSLVLPGVEQYF. The V call is TRBV5-1, the J call TRBJ2-7, with a weak D call TRBD2 (5 bases). CDR1 is SGHRS and CDR2 is YFSETQ in the germline V gene. There are 14 residues in the CDR3. V shed 0 bases and J shed 6 bases, with 13 bases lying between them.